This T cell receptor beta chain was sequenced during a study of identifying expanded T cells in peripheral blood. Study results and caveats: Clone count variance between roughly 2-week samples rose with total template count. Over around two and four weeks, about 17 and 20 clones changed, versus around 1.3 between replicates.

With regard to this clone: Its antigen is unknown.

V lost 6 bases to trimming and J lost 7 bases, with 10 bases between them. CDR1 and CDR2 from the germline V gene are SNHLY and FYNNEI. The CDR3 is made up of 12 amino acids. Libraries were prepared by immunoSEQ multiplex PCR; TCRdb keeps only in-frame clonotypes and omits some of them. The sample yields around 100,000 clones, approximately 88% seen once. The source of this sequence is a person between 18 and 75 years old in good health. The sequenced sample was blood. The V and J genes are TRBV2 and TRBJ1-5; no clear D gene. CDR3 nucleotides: TGTGCCAGCAGGGGAGGGAACCAGCCCCAGCATTTT. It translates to CASRGGNQPQHF.